A single T cell receptor beta chain is shown here with its context. Its antigen remains unidentified. No much larger clone is present one base from it, and per-base qualities are unavailable. This specimen belongs to a study of T cells in localized non-small cell lung cancer (TCRdb year 2020). For the study in its entirety: The study examined T cell repertoires in approximately 240 patients with early-stage NSCLC and compared tumors with uninvolved tumor-adjacent lungs. The cohort was made up of about 240 treatment-naive NSCLC patients whose localized lung tumors had been resected. A mean age of roughly 66 years was recorded for the NSCLC patients, of whom roughly 130 were male and about a hundred were female.

The junction shows trimming of 3 bases on V and 6 bases on J, and the gene matches do not reach 11 bases of it. Spanning cysteine to phenylalanine, the CDR3 consists of 15 amino acids. The kept DNA is CDR3 alone, 45 bases in frame from the first base. Per the germline V gene, SGHNT is the CDR1 and YENEEA is the CDR2. TCR beta CDR3 regions were sequenced from DNA using the immunoSEQ Assay. On the authors' methods: T cell density was computed as TCR beta template counts normalized to usable DNA estimated by amplifying housekeeping genes. Using the preseqR package, richness was estimated by extrapolating to 120,000 templates for tissue samples and 400,000 templates for PBMC samples. Clonality was defined as one minus Pielou's evenness. Tissue-enriched TCRs were identified by differential abundance testing using productive amino-acid clonotypes, minimum total count 5 and alpha 0.1. Repertoire overlap between compartments was quantified with the Jaccard Index and Morisita Overlap Index. GLIPH grouped TCR beta CDR3s together with public tetramer-defined viral CDR3s, and a viral motif had to include at least three viral sequences and show V-gene enrichment. Imported from immuneACCESS, the table was reduced by TCRdb to in-frame sequences with V and J called. These copies leave out some clones; in studies compared against another copy, an unresolved V gene accounts for under half, and the cause of the remainder is not known. The D gene and trimming were derived from the DNA, and the V and J assignments and clone size from that table. This sample has about 2,000 clones in its table, and roughly a third of those were observed once. The top ten clonotypes cover approximately 12% of the sample.

At diagnosis, tumor, uninvolved tumor-adjacent lung and peripheral blood were collected and then preserved as a mix of FFPE and fresh-frozen material. Overall study outcomes, separate from this receptor: Because the study design was exploratory, TCR variables were selected using unadjusted p-values without false-discovery rate correction. Longer overall survival was associated with higher blood T cell density, whereas shorter survival was associated with higher adjacent-lung clonality. Of the top 100 tumor clones, a median of approximately 60 were detected in paired uninvolved adjacent lung; 28 were also among that lung's top 100. Because multi-region tumor sequencing was not done, intratumor heterogeneity could not be ruled out. The highest T cell clonality was observed in uninvolved tumor-adjacent lung, where clonality exceeded that of tumor, suggesting that antigenic responses were more focused in uninvolved tumor-adjacent lung.

The sample in question was lung tumor tissue, obtained before any cancer treatment. This clonotype originated in a male donor older than 55 with stage II lung adenocarcinoma. This chain is built from TRBV11-3 and TRBJ2-7, and TRBD2 aligns with 7 junction nucleotides. The DNA reads TGTGCCAGCAGCTTGGCTAGCGGTCGTCGGGGCGAGCAGTACTTC. Its product reads: CASSLASGRRGEQYF.